The T cell receptor beta chain under discussion was sequenced for a study of T cell responses to AZD1222 COVID-19 vaccine. The data were produced by immunoSEQ multiplex PCR, yet TCRdb's version contains in-frame clones alone and is incomplete. The table records roughly 150,000 clones, roughly 87% of them present only once. This clone has just one count. This CDR3 is 15 amino acids long. From germline, CDR1 is MNHEY and CDR2 SVGEGT. The ends lost 5 bases at V and 8 bases at J; junction bases unmatched: 10. This chain uses TRBV6-2 or TRBV6-3 with TRBJ2-4; 9 positions agree with TRBD2. This material consisted of peripheral blood, taken 28 days after the second AZD1222 dose. The sequence was obtained from an adult who received the AZD1222 COVID-19 vaccine. The CDR3 coding sequence is TGTGCCAGCAGTAGGAGTGATAGCGGGGGTTACATTCAGTACTTC. Translated: CASSRSDSGGYIQYF.